Each of the 30 T cell receptor beta chains below was sequenced from the same sample in a study of technical replicates of blood from a handful of donors. Using immunoSEQ multiplex PCR, the repertoire was profiled, and TCRdb retains in-frame clones only, with some absent. This sample has around 58,000 clones, with approximately 86% found just once. The specimen sequenced was PBMCs. The receptors derive from a human donor in good health. Some clones in this sample may be carry-over from other donors' samples.

This sequence joins TRBV7-2 and TRBJ1-1; 10 bases align to TRBD1. V trimming: 4 bases; J trimming: 4 bases; junction bases outside the gene matches: 6. In germline, CDR1 is SGHTA, CDR2 FQGNSA. This CDR3 is built from 15 residues. The CDR3 here is CASSSVDRGSTEAFF. Here the CDR3 DNA reads TGTGCCAGCAGCTCCGTGGACAGGGGGTCCACTGAAGCTTTCTTT.

The chain has TRBV29-1 and TRBJ1-4, with 12 bases that match TRBD1. V lost 5 bases and J lost 10; bases outside the gene matches: 8. The CDR3 is 14 amino acids. The germline V gene has CDR1 SQVTM and CDR2 ANQGSEA. The CDR3 is CSVSGDRGPGKLFF. CDR3 sequence (DNA): TGCAGCGTTTCAGGGGACAGGGGGCCTGGAAAACTGTTTTTT. Complete variable domain (other parts from reference TRBV29-1 and TRBJ1-4): SAVISQKPSRDICQRGTSLTIQCQVDSQVTMMFWYRQQPGQSLTLIATANQGSEATYESGFVIDKFPISRPNLTFSTLTVSNMSPEDSSIYLCSVSGDRGPGKLFFGSGTQLSVL.

The CDR3 loop reads CASSLATAGGSYGYTF. The CDR3 DNA is TGCGCCAGCAGCTTGGCCACGGCAGGGGGAAGCTACGGCTACACCTTC. The rearrangement uses TRBV5-1 and TRBJ1-2, with TRBD1 identical over 7 bases. The germline CDR1 and CDR2 sequences are SGHRS and YFSETQ. The CDR3 has 16 residues. Trimming cost V 0 bases and J 8 bases; bases outside gene matches: 13.

The chain joins TRBV5-1 to TRBJ1-5, with 10 bases matching TRBD1. Looked up from germline, CDR1 is SGHRS and CDR2 is YFSETQ. The CDR3 is 14 residues long. The trim removed 4 bases at V and 5 bases at J, leaving 3 bases unmatched. In DNA, the CDR3 is TGCGCCAGCAGCAAGGACAGGGGGGATCAGCCCCAGCATTTT. Translated, it gives CASSKDRGDQPQHF.

The chain combines TRBV9 with TRBJ2-1; TRBD2 aligns across 11 bases. Trimming removed 2 bases from V and 1 base from J; junction bases left unmatched: 11. CDR1 and CDR2 from the germline V gene are SGDLS and YYNGEE. CDR3 length: 19 amino acids. The CDR3 reads CASSVKLAGVGRSYNEQFF. The CDR3 region has the DNA TGTGCCAGCAGCGTGAAACTAGCGGGAGTGGGTAGGTCCTACAATGAGCAGTTCTTC. Drawing the rest from reference TRBV9 and TRBJ2-1, the complete variable domain is DSGVTQTPKHLITATGQRVTLRCSPRSGDLSVYWYQQSLDQGLQFLIQYYNGEERAKGNILERFSAQQFPDLHSELNLSSLELGDSALYFCASSVKLAGVGRSYNEQFFGPGTRLTVL.

The chain combines TRBV6-6 with TRBJ2-7; 8 nucleotides line up with TRBD1. Germline loops: CDR1 MNHNY, CDR2 SVGAGI (reference sequence). The V gene end was trimmed by 3 bases and the J gene end by 6 bases; junction bases not matched to a gene: 7. The CDR3 covers 14 residues. CDR3 residues: CASSYQPGQVEQYF. The CDR3 DNA reads as TGTGCCAGCAGTTATCAACCGGGACAGGTCGAGCAGTACTTC.

J is TRBJ2-7 and V is TRBV23-1; 8 bases are a match to TRBD2. TRBV23-1 is labeled an ORF, and its function is uncertain. V shed 0 bases, J shed 2 bases, and the junction held 9 bases outside the gene matches. This CDR3 region has 17 residues. CDR3 nucleotides: TGCGCCAGCAGTCAATCGCGGTGTACTAGCGGAACCTACGAGCAGTACTTC. Translation gives CASSQSRCTSGTYEQYF.

J is TRBJ2-2 and V is TRBV19; 9 bases align to TRBD1. In germline, CDR1 is LNHDA, CDR2 SQIVND (reference sequence). The CDR3 runs to 15 residues. Trimming at V came to 4 bases and at J to 4 bases, leaving 4 bases not matched to a gene. DNA for the CDR3: TGTGCCAGTAGTACCCTGGACAGGGGCACCGGGGAGCTGTTTTTT. As protein: CASSTLDRGTGELFF.

This chain joins TRBV14 and TRBJ2-2; 8 positions match TRBD1. Germline values: CDR1 SGHDN, CDR2 FVKESK. The V gene end was trimmed by 2 bases and the J gene end by 2 bases; junction bases not matched to a gene: 7. The CDR3 has 17 residues. CDR3: CASSQIRTGSNTGELFF. The CDR3 region has the DNA TGTGCCAGCAGCCAAATTCGGACAGGGAGTAACACCGGGGAGCTGTTTTTT. Using reference TRBV14 and TRBJ2-2 for the parts outside the CDR3, the full variable domain is EAGVTQFPSHSVIEKGQTVTLRCDPISGHDNLYWYRRVMGKEIKFLLHFVKESKQDESGMPNNRFLAERTGGTYSTLKVQPAELEDSGVYFCASSQIRTGSNTGELFFGEGSRLTVL.

The chain employs TRBV7-2 and TRBJ2-5; 7 bases align to TRBD1. Germline values: CDR1 SGHTA, CDR2 FQGNSA. The CDR3 loop spans 14 amino acids. V was pared by 5 bases and J by 5 bases, with 8 bases of the junction left unmatched. The CDR3 DNA follows: TGTGCCAGCAGCCTAAGACAGGGATCGGAGACCCAGTACTTC. This encodes CASSLRQGSETQYF. Variable domain in full (rest from reference TRBV7-2 and TRBJ2-5): GAGVSQSPSNKVTEKGKDVELRCDPISGHTALYWYRQSLGQGLEFLIYFQGNSAPDKSGLPSDRFSAERTGGSVSTLTIQRTQQEDSAVYLCASSLRQGSETQYFGPGTRLLVL.

This clone was seen a single time. CDR3 loop: CASSKGGAGEKLFF. The CDR3 DNA reads TGCGCCAGCAGCAAGGGAGGGGCAGGTGAAAAACTGTTTTTT. The chain carries TRBV4-1 and TRBJ1-4; tentative D call: TRBD1 (5 bases). The V gene's germline CDR1 is MGHRA and CDR2 YSYEKL. The CDR3 loop spans 14 amino acids. V lost 5 bases and J lost 7, with 14 bases in between.

The J gene is TRBJ2-6, the V gene TRBV19, with no clear D. Germline values: CDR1 LNHDA, CDR2 SQIVND (reference sequence). V shed 3 bases and J shed 0 bases, with 9 bases lying between them. The CDR3 has 16 amino acids. The CDR3 sequence is CASSIARPSGANVLTF. The CDR3 DNA sequence: TGTGCCAGTAGTATTGCGAGGCCCTCTGGGGCCAACGTCCTGACTTTC.

The chain is built from TRBV20-1 and TRBJ1-2, with D perhaps matching TRBD1 (5 bases). V dropped 5 bases and J dropped 8 bases, with 12 bases sitting between them. This CDR3 is 11 amino acids long. CDR1 is DFQATT and CDR2 is SNEGSKA in the germline V gene (reference sequence). The CDR3 spells CSAVAGGGYTF. CDR3 nucleotides: TGCAGTGCTGTCGCGGGGGGAGGCTACACCTTC.

The chain uses TRBV25-1 and TRBJ2-6; D uncertain. The CDR3 has 14 amino acids. V was clipped by 6 bases and J by 0 bases, with 6 bases between them. CDR1 is MGHDK, CDR2 SYGVNS, per germline. CDR3 residues: CASSPSSGANVLTF. CDR3 coding DNA: TGTGCCAGCAGCCCTAGCTCTGGGGCCAACGTCCTGACTTTC.

This chain connects TRBV2 to TRBJ1-3, with D possibly being TRBD1 (5 bases). The V end was cut by 3 bases, the J end by 0 bases, with 9 bases between. The CDR3 runs 15 residues. Germline-derived CDR1 and CDR2 are SNHLY and FYNNEI. DNA for the CDR3: TGTGCCAGCAGTGAGGGGGACTACTCTGGAAACACCATATATTTT. It specifies CASSEGDYSGNTIYF.

The V call is TRBV29-1, the J call TRBJ2-3, with a possible D match to TRBD2 (7 bases). This CDR3 region has 16 residues. The V gene lost 6 bases and the J gene lost 0 bases, with 19 bases spanning the gap. Germline V gene sequence: CDR1 SQVTM, CDR2 ANQGSEA. This chain's CDR3 is CSVKGGGPRSTDTQYF. In DNA, the CDR3 is TGCAGCGTCAAGGGAGGGGGGCCTAGAAGCACAGATACGCAGTATTTT.

The chain uses TRBV4-2 and TRBJ1-3; 9 bases line up with TRBD1. The CDR3 consists of 18 residues. Unmatched junction bases numbered 11, after V lost 4 bases and J lost 1 base. Germline lookup yields CDR1 LGHNA and CDR2 YNFKEQ. The CDR3 protein is CASSLRLDRGGSGNTIYF. The CDR3 DNA follows: TGTGCCAGCAGCCTAAGACTGGACAGGGGTGGTTCTGGAAACACCATATATTTT.

The chain employs TRBV29-1 and TRBJ2-5; 15 nucleotides align to TRBD2. The trim removed 5 bases at V and 1 base at J, leaving 5 bases unmatched. In germline, CDR1 is SQVTM, CDR2 ANQGSEA. The CDR3 consists of 16 residues. This CDR3 is CSVIGTSGRFQETQYF. The CDR3 nucleotides are TGCAGCGTTATCGGGACTAGCGGGAGGTTCCAAGAGACCCAGTACTTC.

V and J are TRBV27 and TRBJ1-2; TRBD1 is a possible D gene (5 bases). V lost 5 bases, J lost 2 bases, and 12 bases lay in between. Germline V gene sequence: CDR1 MNHEY, CDR2 SMNVEV (reference sequence). CDR3 length: 14 residues. As DNA, the CDR3 is TGTGCCAGCAGTCCACGGGGGGAAAACTATGGCTACACCTTC. Amino acids: CASSPRGENYGYTF.

The chain combines TRBV7-9 with TRBJ1-2, with D hard to call. Trimming cost V 3 bases and J 4 bases, with 15 bases left between them. This CDR3 contains 15 residues. From germline, CDR1 is SEHNR and CDR2 FQNEAQ (reference sequence). The DNA of the CDR3 is TGTGCCAGCAGCTTGGCGTACGTAGCCGGCTATGGCTACACCTTC. As protein: CASSLAYVAGYGYTF.

This chain uses TRBV10-3 with TRBJ1-3, with D uncertain. This CDR3 comprises 18 residues. Germline V gene data show CDR1 as ENHRY and CDR2 as SYGVKD. V was trimmed by 0 bases and J by 4 bases, leaving 19 bases between them. For the CDR3, the DNA is TGTGCCATCAGTGAGTCGATGTTTGTACAGAGCACGGGAAACACCATATATTTT. Its translation is CAISESMFVQSTGNTIYF.

This clone was observed a single time. This chain uses TRBV4-2 with TRBJ2-5; D is possibly TRBD2 (5 bases). The CDR3 loop spans 18 amino acids. CDR1 is LGHNA, CDR2 YNFKEQ, per germline. V was pared by 1 base and J by 0 bases, with 18 bases between. The CDR3 region is CASSQVWIGSRDQETQYF. The DNA of the CDR3 is TGTGCCAGCAGCCAAGTTTGGATCGGTTCGCGGGACCAAGAGACCCAGTACTTC.

The chain combines TRBV30 with TRBJ1-3; D unresolved. The CDR3 covers 14 residues. The germline V and J ends were trimmed by 1 base and 0 bases, with 7 bases remaining between them. Germline values: CDR1 GTSNPN, CDR2 SVGIG (reference sequence). The DNA of the CDR3 is TGTGCCTGGAGTGGCGGGAACTCTGGAAACACCATATATTTT. It specifies CAWSGGNSGNTIYF.

This chain uses TRBV7-2 with TRBJ2-5, with 7 bases identical to TRBD2. Germline V gene sequence: CDR1 SGHTA, CDR2 FQGNSA. The CDR3 sequence is 16 residues long. After removal of 5 bases from V and 4 bases from J, the junction contained 13 bases not matched to a gene. In DNA, the CDR3 is TGTGCCAGCAGCACGCGACTAGCCACTGCAGCAGAGACCCAGTACTTC. Translating it yields CASSTRLATAAETQYF.

This chain connects TRBV7-7 to TRBJ2-1, with 9 nucleotides matching TRBD2. The germline gives CDR1 SSHAT, CDR2 FNYEAQ (reference sequence). V trimming: 5 bases; J trimming: 3 bases; junction bases outside the gene matches: 5. This CDR3 contains 15 residues. The CDR3 sequence: CASSPLTSGYNEQFF. Written as DNA, the CDR3 is TGTGCCAGCAGCCCCCTGACTAGCGGCTACAATGAGCAGTTCTTC.

This chain links TRBV4-3 with TRBJ2-3, with D possibly being TRBD2 (5 bases). This CDR3 spans 15 amino acids. V lost 0 bases and J 5 bases, leaving 12 bases between the germline ends. Per germline, CDR1 LGHNA and CDR2 YSLEER. CDR3 nucleotides: TGCGCCAGCAGCCAAGATTCCCGGGGTGGAGATACGCAGTATTTT. Its translation is CASSQDSRGGDTQYF.

The chain links TRBV25-1 to TRBJ1-1, with D perhaps TRBD1 (6 bases). Trimming pared 2 bases from V and 0 bases from J, leaving 10 bases between. Germline lookup yields CDR1 MGHDK and CDR2 SYGVNS. The CDR3 is made up of 15 amino acids. Written as DNA, the CDR3 is TGTGCCAGCAGTGAAGCGGGGGCCGTGAACACTGAAGCTTTCTTT. Its protein product is CASSEAGAVNTEAFF.

This chain joins TRBV5-6 and TRBJ2-5; D is unclear. Germline assignment: CDR1 SGHDT and CDR2 YYEEEE. The CDR3 is 12 amino acids. V lost 7 bases and J 5 bases, leaving 12 bases between the germline ends. The CDR3 DNA reads TGTGCCAGCCCCGCCGTCAGGGAGACCCAGTACTTC. It yields the protein CASPAVRETQYF.

The chain joins TRBV30 to TRBJ2-7, with D unclear. V dropped 0 bases and J dropped 0 bases, with 9 bases sitting between them. Germline CDR1 reads GTSNPN; CDR2 reads SVGIG (reference sequence). The CDR3 is 14 residues long. Here the CDR3 reads CAWSVPPSSYEQYF. CDR3 bases: TGTGCCTGGAGTGTACCTCCGAGCTCCTACGAGCAGTACTTC.

The chain couples TRBV30 to TRBJ2-4; D not certain. V lost 3 bases, J lost 1 base, and 10 bases lay in between. Germline values: CDR1 GTSNPN, CDR2 SVGIG (reference sequence). The length of the CDR3 is 14 residues. This CDR3 is CAWSPPGAKNIQYF. The CDR3 bases are TGTGCCTGGAGCCCCCCCGGGGCCAAAAACATTCAGTACTTC.